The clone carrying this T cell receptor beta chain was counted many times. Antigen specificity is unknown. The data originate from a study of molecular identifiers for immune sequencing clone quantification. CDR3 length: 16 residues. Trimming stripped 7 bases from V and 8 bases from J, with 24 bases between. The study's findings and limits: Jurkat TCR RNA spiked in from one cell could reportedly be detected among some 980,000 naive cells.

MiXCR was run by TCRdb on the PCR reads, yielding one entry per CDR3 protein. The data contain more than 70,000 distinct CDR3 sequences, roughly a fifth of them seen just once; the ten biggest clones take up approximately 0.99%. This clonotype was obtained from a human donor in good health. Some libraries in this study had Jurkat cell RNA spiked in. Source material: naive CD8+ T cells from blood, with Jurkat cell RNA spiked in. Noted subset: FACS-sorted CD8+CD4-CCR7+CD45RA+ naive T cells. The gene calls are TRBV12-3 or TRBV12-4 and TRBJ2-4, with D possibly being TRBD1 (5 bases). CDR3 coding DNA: TGTGCCAGCACCCATGACAGATCAGCGCCTCCGGACATTCAGTACTTC. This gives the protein CASTHDRSAPPDIQYF.